These 27 T cell receptor beta chains originate from one sample sequenced in a study of Ad26.COV2.S vaccination and SARS-CoV-2 variants. The treatment: some 20 received Ad26.COV2.S at low or high dose, single or two shots; 5 received placebo; per-sample allocation not given. The samples date from day 63 after the first vaccine or placebo injection. The data were produced by immunoSEQ multiplex PCR, yet TCRdb's version contains in-frame clones alone and is incomplete. This sample has 300,000 to 400,000 clones, with 85% to 90% found just once. Sequenced here: peripheral blood, sampled in a trial of Ad26.COV2.S vaccine versus placebo. The receptors were sampled from a person between 18 and 65 years old who received the Ad26.COV2.S COVID-19 vaccine or a placebo.

This clone came up once. The chain has TRBV27 and TRBJ2-7; perhaps TRBD1 as D (6 bases). CDR1 is MNHEY, CDR2 SMNVEV, per germline (reference sequence). The length of the CDR3 is 13 residues. V gave up 5 bases and J gave up 2 bases, with 10 bases separating them. In DNA form, the CDR3 reads TGTGCCAGCAGTGCAGGGGTTACCTACGAGCAGTACTTC. This translates into CASSAGVTYEQYF.

V is TRBV25-1 and J is TRBJ1-3; D call uncertain. Per the germline V gene, CDR1 is MGHDK and CDR2 is SYGVNS. V lost 4 bases, J lost 4 bases, and 5 bases lay in between. CDR3 length: 12 amino acids. CDR3 nucleotide sequence: TGTGCCAGCAGTGCCAGAGGAAACACCATATATTTT. As protein: CASSARGNTIYF.

V usage is TRBV5-6 and J usage is TRBJ2-5; TRBD2 might be the D (6 bases). The CDR3 consists of 14 residues. Germline CDR1 reads SGHDT; CDR2 reads YYEEEE. The V and J ends lost 2 bases and 3 bases respectively, with 11 bases between them. In DNA form, the CDR3 reads TGTGCCAGCAGCTTAGGCGGGACGAAAGAGACCCAGTACTTC. Its translation is CASSLGGTKETQYF.

V usage is TRBV19 and J usage is TRBJ2-5; D is perhaps TRBD1 (5 bases). The CDR3 contains 18 residues. Per the germline V gene, CDR1 is LNHDA and CDR2 is SQIVND (reference sequence). Trimming removed 1 base from V and 5 bases from J, with 23 bases in between. CDR3 sequence: CASSIGLRWTDITETQYF. The CDR3 DNA reads as TGTGCCAGTAGTATAGGCCTCAGGTGGACGGACATTACGGAGACCCAGTACTTC.

The chain is built from TRBV5-6 and TRBJ1-2; D not resolved. The germline V gene encodes CDR1 SGHDT and CDR2 YYEEEE. This CDR3 contains 16 residues. Trimming pared 4 bases from V and 0 bases from J, leaving 16 bases between. CDR3: CASSAVDPAPNYGYTF. In DNA, the CDR3 is TGTGCCAGCAGCGCTGTAGACCCTGCCCCTAACTATGGCTACACCTTC.

The J gene is TRBJ1-6, the V gene TRBV3-1 (or the pseudogene TRBV3-2); 9 bases match TRBD1. Germline V gene lookup returns CDR1 LGHDT and CDR2 YNNKEL (reference sequence). V gave up 4 bases and J gave up 0 bases; unmatched junction bases: 10. This CDR3 has 19 residues. CDR3 sequence: CASSRGPGTGSSYNSPLHF. The CDR3 bases are TGTGCCAGCAGCCGGGGGCCCGGGACAGGGAGCTCCTATAATTCACCCCTCCACTTT.

The chain joins TRBV5-4 to TRBJ1-1, with TRBD1 identical over 8 bases. CDR3 size: 14 residues. V dropped 3 bases and J dropped 7; count of bases not matched to a gene: 8. Germline CDR1 SGHNT, CDR2 YYREEE (reference sequence). The CDR3 loop reads CASSSRGTGSEAFF. The CDR3 DNA is TGTGCCAGCAGCTCCCGCGGGACAGGCAGTGAAGCTTTCTTT.

The genes are TRBV6-2 or TRBV6-3 and TRBJ2-7, with 9 bases matching TRBD2. Trimming took 4 bases from V and 4 from J; bases not matched to a gene: 8. The CDR3 consists of 15 residues. Germline lookup yields CDR1 MNHEY and CDR2 SVGEGT. The CDR3 is CASSLSSGVLYEQYF. The CDR3 DNA follows: TGTGCCAGCAGTTTGTCTAGCGGGGTCTTATACGAGCAGTACTTC.

J is TRBJ1-2 and V is TRBV18; 7 positions match TRBD1. CDR3 size: 14 residues. V was pared by 3 bases and J by 3 bases, with 4 bases of the junction left unmatched. The V gene's germline CDR1 is KGHSH and CDR2 LQKENI. CDR3 DNA sequence: TGTGCCAGCTCACCTTTCGACAGGGACTATGGCTACACCTTC. Residues: CASSPFDRDYGYTF.

This clone was seen once. The chain is built from TRBV6-1 and TRBJ2-4; tentatively, D is TRBD2 (6 bases). Trimming shortened V by 2 bases and J by 4 bases, and 6 bases separated the two germline ends. Germline loops: CDR1 MNHNS, CDR2 SASEGT. This CDR3 has 13 amino acids. As DNA, the CDR3 is TGTGCCAGCAGTGAACGGGGGAAAAACATTCAGTACTTC. Amino acid sequence: CASSERGKNIQYF.

This clone has just a few counts. This chain links TRBV6-4 with TRBJ1-5, with a possible D match to TRBD1 (5 bases). The V gene lost 3 bases and the J gene lost 5 bases, with 8 bases spanning the gap. CDR1 is MRHNA and CDR2 is SNTAGT in the germline V gene. The CDR3 covers 13 residues. CDR3 sequence (DNA): TGTGCCAGCAGTGAGGGGGAATATCAGCCCCAGCATTTT. This sequence encodes CASSEGEYQPQHF.

This clone was recorded a few times. V and J are TRBV3-1 (or the pseudogene TRBV3-2) and TRBJ2-3; D might be TRBD2 (5 bases). CDR3 length: 16 residues. Germline V lookup: CDR1 LGHDT, CDR2 YNNKEL (reference sequence). V was shortened by 4 bases and J by 0 bases, with 14 bases between the two germline ends. The CDR3 sequence is CASSPPGERSTDTQYF. The CDR3 bases are TGTGCCAGCAGCCCACCCGGGGAAAGGAGCACAGATACGCAGTATTTT.

This sequence joins TRBV5-4 and TRBJ2-7; D might be TRBD1 (6 bases). Germline CDR1 is SGHNT and CDR2 is YYREEE (reference sequence). This CDR3 contains 14 residues. Trimming cost V 2 bases and J 2 bases, with 11 bases left between them. Written as DNA, the CDR3 is TGTGCCAGCAGCTTTGAGACAGGTACCTACGAGCAGTACTTC. This codes for CASSFETGTYEQYF. The full variable domain, its missing parts supplied by reference TRBV5-4 and TRBJ2-7, is ETGVTQSPTHLIKTRGQQVTLRCSSQSGHNTVSWYQQALGQGPQFIFQYYREEENGRGNFPPRFSGLQFPNYSSELNVNALELDDSALYLCASSFETGTYEQYFGPGTRLTVT.

The chain employs TRBV6-2 or TRBV6-3 and TRBJ2-7, with D tentatively TRBD2 (5 bases). The CDR3 sequence is 12 residues long. Germline V CDR1 and CDR2: MNHEY, SVGEGT. V was clipped by 6 bases and J by 4 bases, with 10 bases between them. The CDR3: CASSSGIYEQYF. CDR3 DNA: TGTGCCAGCAGCTCCGGGATATACGAGCAGTACTTC.

This sequence joins TRBV5-8 and TRBJ1-1; TRBD1 aligns across 11 bases. The germline V gene encodes CDR1 SGHTS and CDR2 YDEGEE. This CDR3 has 15 amino acids. V lost 4 bases and J lost 0; bases outside the gene matches: 2. The CDR3 loop is CASSRDRGMNTEAFF. DNA for the CDR3: TGTGCCAGCAGCCGGGACAGGGGGATGAACACTGAAGCTTTCTTT.

The J gene is TRBJ2-1, the V gene TRBV7-2; TRBD1 matches at 10 bases. CDR1 and CDR2 (germline): SGHTA, FQGNSA. The junction had 9 bases not matched to a gene; V was cut back by 4 bases and J by 9 bases. CDR3 length: 15 amino acids. CDR3 residues: CASSSPGQGWREQFF. The CDR3 DNA reads TGTGCCAGCAGCTCCCCGGGACAGGGGTGGCGTGAGCAGTTCTTC. Filled out from reference TRBV7-2 and TRBJ2-1, the complete variable domain reads GAGVSQSPSNKVTEKGKDVELRCDPISGHTALYWYRQSLGQGLEFLIYFQGNSAPDKSGLPSDRFSAERTGGSVSTLTIQRTQQEDSAVYLCASSSPGQGWREQFFGPGTRLTVL.

The V and J genes are TRBV5-6 and TRBJ1-1, with D perhaps matching TRBD1 (5 bases). V was cut by 2 bases and J by 3 bases, with 8 bases left in between. Germline V gene data show CDR1 as SGHDT and CDR2 as YYEEEE. The CDR3 is 13 residues long. DNA for the CDR3: TGTGCCAGCAGCTTAGGGACGGACACTGAAGCTTTCTTT. Its protein product is CASSLGTDTEAFF. The whole variable domain, remainder taken from reference TRBV5-6 and TRBJ1-1, is DAGVTQSPTHLIKTRGQQVTLRCSPKSGHDTVSWYQQALGQGPQFIFQYYEEEERQRGNFPDRFSGHQFPNYSSELNVNALLLGDSALYLCASSLGTDTEAFFGQGTRLTVV.

This chain joins TRBV18 and TRBJ1-1; D unclear. CDR3 length equals 12 residues. The ends were cut back, 3 bases at V and 3 bases at J, with 5 bases in the middle. Per the germline V gene, CDR1 is KGHSH and CDR2 is LQKENI. CDR3 bases: TGTGCCAGCTCACCCACCCACACTGAAGCTTTCTTT. This sequence encodes CASSPTHTEAFF.

The chain combines TRBV15 with TRBJ2-5, with D possibly matching TRBD2 (7 bases). V was cut by 7 bases and J by 7 bases, with 19 bases left in between. Germline V lookup: CDR1 LNHNV, CDR2 YYDKDF (reference sequence). There are 14 residues in the CDR3. The CDR3 DNA reads TGTGCCACCACGTTAGGCGGGGGCCCGGGGACCCAGTACTTC. It specifies CATTLGGGPGTQYF.

The chain is built from TRBV5-8 and TRBJ1-5; D not resolved. The CDR3 runs 16 residues. CDR1 is SGHTS, CDR2 YDEGEE, per germline. Trimming removed 2 bases from V and 0 bases from J, with 12 bases in between. Here the CDR3 DNA reads TGTGCCAGCAGCTTACGTTTGGGTTATAGCAATCAGCCCCAGCATTTT. It translates to CASSLRLGYSNQPQHF.

The rearrangement joins TRBV9 to TRBJ1-2; no clear D. The CDR3 extends over 16 amino acids. Trimming took 0 bases from V and 5 from J, leaving 17 bases between them. The germline gives CDR1 SGDLS, CDR2 YYNGEE. The CDR3 coding sequence is TGTGCCAGCAGCGTAGCTGATCTAGGCCAAGAATATGGCTACACCTTC. The encoded protein is CASSVADLGQEYGYTF.

This chain connects TRBV4-3 to TRBJ1-4; D ambiguous. The CDR3 consists of 17 residues. CDR1 is LGHNA, CDR2 YSLEER, per germline. V lost 0 bases, J lost 5 bases, and 16 bases lay in between. The DNA of the CDR3 is TGCGCCAGCAGCCAAGACTTATTTTCAGGCGAAAATGAAAAACTGTTTTTT. This codes for CASSQDLFSGENEKLFF.

The V and J genes are TRBV5-1 and TRBJ2-7; possible D gene TRBD2, 5 bases. V was shortened by 3 bases and J by 3 bases, with 7 bases between the two germline ends. Germline V gives CDR1 SGHRS, CDR2 YFSETQ. This CDR3 is built from 12 residues. The CDR3 region has the DNA TGCGCCAGCAGCTACCGGGGCTACGAGCAGTACTTC. Amino acid sequence: CASSYRGYEQYF.

The chain is built from TRBV11-2 and TRBJ1-1; 7 bases are shared with TRBD1. After removal of 4 bases from V and 11 bases from J, the junction contained 10 bases not matched to a gene. This CDR3 is 13 amino acids long. Germline CDR1 reads SGHAT; CDR2 reads FQNNGV. CDR3 protein: CASSSGQVLEAFF. The CDR3 bases are TGTGCCAGCAGCTCAGGACAGGTGCTAGAGGCTTTCTTT. Combining the CDR3 with reference TRBV11-2 and TRBJ1-1 gives the whole variable domain EAGVAQSPRYKIIEKRQSVAFWCNPISGHATLYWYQQILGQGPKLLIQFQNNGVVDDSQLPKDRFSAERLKGVDSTLKIQPAKLEDSAVYLCASSSGQVLEAFFGQGTRLTVV.

This clone was seen only a few times. In the same sample, other DNA sequences code for this CDR3. The chain carries TRBV3-1 (or the pseudogene TRBV3-2) and TRBJ2-7; the D is unclear. Trimming removed 1 base from V and 2 bases from J, with 0 bases in between. CDR1 is LGHDT, CDR2 YNNKEL, per germline (reference sequence). This CDR3 contains 11 residues. CDR3 DNA sequence: TGTGCCAGCAGCCAAGCCTACGAGCAGTACTTC. This gives the protein CASSQAYEQYF.

This CDR3 reads CASSLRARGPGNTIYF. CDR3 nucleotide sequence: TGTGCCAGCAGCTTAAGGGCAAGGGGCCCTGGAAACACCATATATTTT. The J gene is TRBJ1-3, the V gene TRBV7-2; D may be TRBD1 (5 bases). The CDR3 is 16 residues long. The germline CDR1 and CDR2 sequences are SGHTA and FQGNSA. The V end lost 2 bases, the J end lost 2 bases, and 13 bases lay between the germline ends. The whole variable domain, filled in from reference TRBV7-2 and TRBJ1-3, reads GAGVSQSPSNKVTEKGKDVELRCDPISGHTALYWYRQSLGQGLEFLIYFQGNSAPDKSGLPSDRFSAERTGGSVSTLTIQRTQQEDSAVYLCASSLRARGPGNTIYFGEGSWLTVV.

The chain couples TRBV9 to TRBJ2-5; 7 bases match TRBD1. Germline V CDR1 and CDR2: SGDLS, YYNGEE. J gave up 0 bases and V 0 bases, and 5 bases lay outside the gene matches. The CDR3 is 16 residues long. For the CDR3, the DNA is TGTGCCAGCAGCGTAGCTGAGGGGGCGTACCAAGAGACCCAGTACTTC. It translates to CASSVAEGAYQETQYF.